The following is a T cell receptor (beta chain) sequence with its context. TCRdb's copy holds only in-frame clones and misses some; the assay was immunoSEQ multiplex PCR. The sample comprises about 15,000 clones, over 75% of which are singletons, and about a third rests with the top ten. The data are from a study of blood T cell repertoires in COVID-19. V was trimmed by 2 bases and J by 4 bases, leaving 6 bases between them. This CDR3 region has 14 residues. CDR1 is LNHDA and CDR2 is SQIVND in the germline V gene (reference sequence). Sequencing input: peripheral blood. The rearrangement uses TRBV19 and TRBJ2-6; no firm D call. This TCR was sampled from an older man in a cohort sampled during active COVID-19. CDR3 residues: CASSIPSGANVLTF. For the CDR3, the DNA is TGTGCCAGTAGTATACCATCCGGGGCCAACGTCCTGACTTTC.